The source of this T cell receptor (beta chain) is a study of T-cell memory formation after mild COVID-19. Regarding the study as a whole: Clones that contracted clustered mainly in CM and EM if CD4+ and in EMRA if CD8+. Clones from the second wave (peaking day 37) had unconfirmed SARS-CoV-2 specificity.

This clonotype has a handful of counts. No antigen is known for it. TCRalpha and TCRbeta libraries used 5'RACE with constant-segment primers and UMIs. MiXCR was run by TCRdb on the 5' RACE reads, yielding one entry per CDR3 protein. The repertoire includes 400,000 to 550,000 distinct CDR3 sequences, 20% to 25% of them detected once, and approximately 12% sits in the top ten. Trimming at V came to 5 bases and at J to 7 bases, leaving 8 bases not matched to a gene. The CDR3 runs 15 residues. Germline CDR1 and CDR2: MNHNY and SVGAGI (reference sequence). The sequence was obtained from an adult woman who had mild COVID-19 (a few samples of this study predate the infection). Cell type and time point are not known. The chain recombines TRBV6-6 with TRBJ2-3; 11 nucleotides align to TRBD1. Material for sequencing was PBMCs or a T cell subset sorted from them (not recorded which). This CDR3 is CASSPRDRGVYTQYF. CDR3 sequence (DNA): TGTGCCAGCAGTCCCCGGGACAGGGGGGTTTATACGCAGTATTTT.